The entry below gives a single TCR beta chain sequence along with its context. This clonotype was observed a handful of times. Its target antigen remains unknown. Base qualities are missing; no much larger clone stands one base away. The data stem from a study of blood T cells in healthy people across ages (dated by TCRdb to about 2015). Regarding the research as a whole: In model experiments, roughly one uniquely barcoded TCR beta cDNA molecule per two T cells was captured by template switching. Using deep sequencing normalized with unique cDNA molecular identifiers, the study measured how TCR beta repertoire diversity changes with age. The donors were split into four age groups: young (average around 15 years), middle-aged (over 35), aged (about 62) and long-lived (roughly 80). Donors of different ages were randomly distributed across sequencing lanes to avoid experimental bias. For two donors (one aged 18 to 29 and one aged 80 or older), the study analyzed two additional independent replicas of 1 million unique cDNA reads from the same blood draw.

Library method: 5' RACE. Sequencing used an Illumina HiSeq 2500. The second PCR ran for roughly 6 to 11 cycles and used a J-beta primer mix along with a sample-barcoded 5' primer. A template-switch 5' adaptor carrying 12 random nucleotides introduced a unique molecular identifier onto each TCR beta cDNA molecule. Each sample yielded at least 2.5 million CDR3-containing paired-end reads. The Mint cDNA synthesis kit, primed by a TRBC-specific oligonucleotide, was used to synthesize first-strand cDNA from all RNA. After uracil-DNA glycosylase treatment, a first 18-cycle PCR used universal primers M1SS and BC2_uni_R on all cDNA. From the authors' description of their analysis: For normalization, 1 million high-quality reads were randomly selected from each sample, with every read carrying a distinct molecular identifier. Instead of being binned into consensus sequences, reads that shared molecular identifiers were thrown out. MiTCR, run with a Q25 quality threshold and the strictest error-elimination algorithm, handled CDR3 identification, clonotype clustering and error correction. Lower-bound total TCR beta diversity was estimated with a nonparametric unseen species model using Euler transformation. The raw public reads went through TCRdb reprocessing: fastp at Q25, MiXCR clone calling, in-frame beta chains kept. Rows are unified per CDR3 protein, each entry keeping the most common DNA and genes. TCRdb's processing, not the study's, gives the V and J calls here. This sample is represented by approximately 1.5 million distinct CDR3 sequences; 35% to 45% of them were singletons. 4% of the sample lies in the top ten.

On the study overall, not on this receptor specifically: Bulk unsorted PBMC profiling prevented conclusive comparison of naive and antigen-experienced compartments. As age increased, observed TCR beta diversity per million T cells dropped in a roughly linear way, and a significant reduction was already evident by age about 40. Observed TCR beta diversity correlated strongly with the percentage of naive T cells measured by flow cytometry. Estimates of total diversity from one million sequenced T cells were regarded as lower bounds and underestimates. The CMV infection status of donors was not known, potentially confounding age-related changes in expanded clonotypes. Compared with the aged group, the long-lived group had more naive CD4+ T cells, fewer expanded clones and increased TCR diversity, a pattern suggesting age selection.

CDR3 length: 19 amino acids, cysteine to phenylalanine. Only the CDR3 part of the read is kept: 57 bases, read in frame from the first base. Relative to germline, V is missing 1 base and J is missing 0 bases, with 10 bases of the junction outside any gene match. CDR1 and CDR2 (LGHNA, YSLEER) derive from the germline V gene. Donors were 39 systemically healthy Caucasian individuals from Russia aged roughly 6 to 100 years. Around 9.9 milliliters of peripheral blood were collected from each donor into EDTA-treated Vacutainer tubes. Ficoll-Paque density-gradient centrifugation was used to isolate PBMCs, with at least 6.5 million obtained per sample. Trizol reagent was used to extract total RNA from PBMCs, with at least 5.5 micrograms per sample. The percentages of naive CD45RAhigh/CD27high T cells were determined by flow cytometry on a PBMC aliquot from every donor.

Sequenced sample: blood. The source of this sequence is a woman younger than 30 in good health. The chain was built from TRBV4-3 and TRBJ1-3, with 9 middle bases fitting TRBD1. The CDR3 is CASSQAFPPGQGSGNTIYF. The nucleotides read TGCGCCAGCAGCCAAGCCTTTCCTCCGGGACAGGGCTCTGGAAACACCATATATTTT.